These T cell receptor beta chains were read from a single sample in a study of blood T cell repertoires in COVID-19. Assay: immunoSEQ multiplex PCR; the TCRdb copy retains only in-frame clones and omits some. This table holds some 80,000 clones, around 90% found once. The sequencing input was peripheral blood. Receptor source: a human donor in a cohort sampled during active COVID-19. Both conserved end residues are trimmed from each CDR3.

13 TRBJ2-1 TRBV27 ASSRAREAYNEQF
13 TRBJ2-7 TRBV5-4 ASSPGQGSSYEQY
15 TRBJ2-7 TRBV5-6 ASRDRGSGKVAYEQY
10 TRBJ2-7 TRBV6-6 ASWEGGLEQY
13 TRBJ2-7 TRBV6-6 ASRAGLAPTYEQY
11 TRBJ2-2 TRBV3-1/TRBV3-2 ASSQAGTGELF
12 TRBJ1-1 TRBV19 AIRKKTGSTEAF
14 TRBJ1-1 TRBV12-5 ASGLVLTGGSTEAF
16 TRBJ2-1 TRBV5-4 ASSLGLAGGVTANEQF
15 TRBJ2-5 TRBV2 ASRVGGTSGGMETQY
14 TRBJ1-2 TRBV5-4 ASSLFLTGGRYGYT
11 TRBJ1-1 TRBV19 ASSPDRSTEAF
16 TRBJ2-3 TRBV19 ASSTTRPRSVYTDTQY
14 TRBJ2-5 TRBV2 ASSASSGGALKTQY
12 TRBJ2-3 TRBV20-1 SASAAGGVDTQY
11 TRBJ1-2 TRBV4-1 ASSQGQGHGYT
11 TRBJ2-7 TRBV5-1 ASSVGTGEKQY
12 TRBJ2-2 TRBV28 ASRSPGLTGELF